A single T cell receptor (beta chain) is shown here with its context. Its antigen remains unknown. Trimming took 5 bases from V and 8 from J; bases not matched to a gene: 8. Germline-derived CDR1 and CDR2 are PRHDT and FYEKMQ (reference sequence). There are 16 residues in the CDR3. These data are taken from a study of radiation and T cells in renal cell carcinoma. This sample's time point: blood 4 weeks post-SBRT, at nephrectomy. Specified treatment: 15 Gy SBRT to primary tumor, nephrectomy 4 weeks later. Nephrectomy followed 15 Gy stereotactic body radiation by 4 weeks. After SBRT, blood was collected at 2 and 4 weeks, plus baseline. This renal cell carcinoma was of the clear cell type. Clones were read by immunoSEQ multiplex PCR, and TCRdb kept only the in-frame ones, dropping some. The table records 150,000 to 200,000 clones, 88% of them present only once. Whole-study results and caveats: No pretreatment tumor biopsies were available for baseline clonotypes.

Sequencing used blood, obtained from a patient whose treatment included radiotherapy and nephrectomy. This clonotype was sampled from a woman in her forties or fifties with renal cell carcinoma. The chain is built from TRBV13 and TRBJ2-3; 15 positions agree with TRBD2. The CDR3 loop reads CASSASRTSGGGTQYF. In DNA form, the CDR3 reads TGTGCCAGCAGCGCCTCCAGGACTAGCGGGGGGGGTACGCAGTATTTT.